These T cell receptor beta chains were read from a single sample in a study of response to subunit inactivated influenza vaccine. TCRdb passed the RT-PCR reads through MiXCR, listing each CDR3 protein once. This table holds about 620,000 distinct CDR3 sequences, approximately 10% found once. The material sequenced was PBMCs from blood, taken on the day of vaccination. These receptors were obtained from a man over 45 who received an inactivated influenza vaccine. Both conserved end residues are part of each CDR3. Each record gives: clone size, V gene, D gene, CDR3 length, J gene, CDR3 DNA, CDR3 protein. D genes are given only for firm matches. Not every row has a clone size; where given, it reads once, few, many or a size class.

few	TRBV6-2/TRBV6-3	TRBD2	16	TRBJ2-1	TGTGCCAGCAGTCGCTCTGCGGGGGGTCACTACAATGAGCAGTTCTTC	CASSRSAGGHYNEQFF
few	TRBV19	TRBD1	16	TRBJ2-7	TGTGCCAGTAGTATCTCGACAGGGTTGGTTACCTACGAGCAGTACTTC	CASSISTGLVTYEQYF
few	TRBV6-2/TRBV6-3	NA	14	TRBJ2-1	TGTGCCAGCCTCCGGGACGGCTCCTACAATGAGCAGTTCTTC	CASLRDGSYNEQFF
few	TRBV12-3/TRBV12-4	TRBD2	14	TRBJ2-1	TGTGCCAGCAGTCATGTGGGGACTACCAATGAGCAGTTCTTC	CASSHVGTTNEQFF
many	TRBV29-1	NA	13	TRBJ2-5	TGCAGCGTTGGGGGACGGTACCAAGAGACCCAGTACTTC	CSVGGRYQETQYF
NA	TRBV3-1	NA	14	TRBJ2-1	TGTGCCAGCAGCCCGGAGCCAACGCAGGATGAGCAGTTCTTC	CASSPEPTQDEQFF
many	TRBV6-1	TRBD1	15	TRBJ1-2	TGTGCCAGCAGTGACCCTGGGACAGGGGCATATGGCTACACCTTC	CASSDPGTGAYGYTF
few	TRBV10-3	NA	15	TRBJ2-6	TGTGCCATCAGTGACGCTAGGGATGGGGCCAACGTCCTGACTTTC	CAISDARDGANVLTF
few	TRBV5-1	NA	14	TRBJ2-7	TGCGCCAGCAGCTTGCGAACAGGGAGGGACGAGCAGTACTTC	CASSLRTGRDEQYF
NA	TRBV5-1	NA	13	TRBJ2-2	TGCGCCAGCAGCTTTAAGTTCACCGGGGAGCTGTTTTTT	CASSFKFTGELFF
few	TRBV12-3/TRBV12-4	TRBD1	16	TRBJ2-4	TGTGCCAGCAGCCCCACAGGGGGCGCGTCCAAAAACATTCAGTACTTC	CASSPTGGASKNIQYF
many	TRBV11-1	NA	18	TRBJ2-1	TGTGCCAGCAGTCAAGGCAGGCCTTCCTCCTTCTCCTACAATGAGCAGTTCTTC	CASSQGRPSSFSYNEQFF
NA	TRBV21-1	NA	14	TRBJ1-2	TGTGCCAGCAGCAAAGAGGGGGGGCCCTATGGCTACACCTTC	CASSKEGGPYGYTF
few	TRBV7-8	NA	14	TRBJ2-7	TGTGCCAGCAGCCCGTCCCGGGACATTTACGAGCAGTACTTC	CASSPSRDIYEQYF
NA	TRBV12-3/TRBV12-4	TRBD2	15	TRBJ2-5	TGTGCCAGCAGTTTATCCCGGGGGGGGCCTGAGACCCAGTACTTC	CASSLSRGGPETQYF
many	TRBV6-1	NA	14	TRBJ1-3	TGTGCCAGCTCCGCCCGCCCCTCTGGAAACACCATATATTTT	CASSARPSGNTIYF
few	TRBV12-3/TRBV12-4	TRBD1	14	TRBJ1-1	TGTGCCAGCAGCGAGACAGGGGGGAACACTGAAGCTTTCTTT	CASSETGGNTEAFF
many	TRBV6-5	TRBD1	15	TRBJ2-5	TGTGCCAGCAGTTCAGGACAGGGGGCAAGAGAGACCCAGTACTTC	CASSSGQGARETQYF
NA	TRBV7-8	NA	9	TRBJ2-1	TGTGCCAGCAGGCCCAAGCAGTTCTTC	CASRPKQFF
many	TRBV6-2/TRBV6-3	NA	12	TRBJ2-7	TGTGCCAGCAGTTACTTCGCCTACGAGCAGTACTTC	CASSYFAYEQYF
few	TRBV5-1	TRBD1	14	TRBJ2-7	TGCGCCAGCAGCCCAACAGGGGCCGTCTACGAGCAGTACTTC	CASSPTGAVYEQYF
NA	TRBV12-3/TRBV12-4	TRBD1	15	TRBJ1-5	TGTGCCAGCACCGCGGCAGGGGGCAGCAATCAGCCCCAGCATTTT	CASTAAGGSNQPQHF
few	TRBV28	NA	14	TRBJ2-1	TGTGCCAGCAGTATAGGTCGGGTTTACAATGAGCAGTTCTTC	CASSIGRVYNEQFF
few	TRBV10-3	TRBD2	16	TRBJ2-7	TGTGCCATCAGTCCTCTTAGCGGGGGGTCGTCCTACGAGCAGTACTTC	CAISPLSGGSSYEQYF
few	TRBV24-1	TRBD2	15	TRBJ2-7	TGTGCCACCAGTGATTCCGGGACTAGCGGTTACGAGCAGTACTTC	CATSDSGTSGYEQYF
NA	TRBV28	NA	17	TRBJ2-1	TGTGCCAGCAGTTTAGGAGGGGCCTTCTCCTCCTACAATGAGCAGTTCTTC	CASSLGGAFSSYNEQFF
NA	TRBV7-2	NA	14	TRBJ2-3	TGTGCCAGCAGCCATAGAGCCCGGACAGATACGCAGTATTTT	CASSHRARTDTQYF
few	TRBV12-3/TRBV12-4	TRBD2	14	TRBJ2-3	TGTGCCAGCAGTTTGGGGCTAGCGGAACATACGCAGTATTTT	CASSLGLAEHTQYF
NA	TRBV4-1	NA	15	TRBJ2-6	TGCGCCAGCAGCCAAGAGGGGCGTGGGGCCAACGTCCTGACTTTC	CASSQEGRGANVLTF
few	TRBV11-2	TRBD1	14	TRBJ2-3	TGTGCCAGCAGGACAGGGGTGAGCACAGATACGCAGTATTTT	CASRTGVSTDTQYF
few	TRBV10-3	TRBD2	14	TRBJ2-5	TGTGCCATCAGTGAGAAGGGGCGGGAGGAGACCCAGTACTTC	CAISEKGREETQYF
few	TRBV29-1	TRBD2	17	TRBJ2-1	TGCAGCGTGGAGCCCCTGCTAGCGGGAGGCTCCTACAATGAGCAGTTCTTC	CSVEPLLAGGSYNEQFF
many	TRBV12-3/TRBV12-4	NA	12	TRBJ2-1	TGTGCCACCCAGAACAGAAACAATGAGCAGTTCTTC	CATQNRNNEQFF
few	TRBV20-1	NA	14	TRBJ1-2	TGCAGTGCTCTGCGGGGAGGGATGAGGAGTGGCTACACCTTC	CSALRGGMRSGYTF
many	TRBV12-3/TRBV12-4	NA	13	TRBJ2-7	TGTGCCAGCAGTGTGGACAGAACCTACGAGCAGTACTTC	CASSVDRTYEQYF
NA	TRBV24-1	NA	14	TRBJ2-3	TGTGCCACCAGTGATCCAGGATCCACAGATACGCAGTATTTT	CATSDPGSTDTQYF
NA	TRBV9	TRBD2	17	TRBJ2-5	TGTGCCAGCAGCGTAGATGGTAGCGGGGGATACCAAGAGACCCAGTACTTC	CASSVDGSGGYQETQYF
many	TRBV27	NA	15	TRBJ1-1	TGTGCCAGCAGTCCGGGGGGCCTGGTCGGGACTGAAGCTTTCTTT	CASSPGGLVGTEAFF
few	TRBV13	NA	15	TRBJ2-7	TGTGCCAGCAGCTTAGACAGGGTGGGAGCCTACGAGCAGTACTTC	CASSLDRVGAYEQYF
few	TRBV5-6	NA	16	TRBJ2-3	TGTGCCAGCAGCTTCTTAGGGGGTCTTAGCACAGATACGCAGTATTTT	CASSFLGGLSTDTQYF
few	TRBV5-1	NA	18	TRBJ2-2	TGCGCCAGCAGCCCGTTTCCCCAGGGAGCGATGAACACCGGGGAGCTGTTTTTT	CASSPFPQGAMNTGELFF
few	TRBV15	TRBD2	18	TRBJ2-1	TGTGCCACCAGCAGAGAGTCGCTACTAGCGGGAGTCTACAATGAGCAGTTCTTC	CATSRESLLAGVYNEQFF
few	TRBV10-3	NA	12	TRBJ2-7	TGTGCCATCAGTGTTGAGGGCTACGAGCAGTACTTC	CAISVEGYEQYF
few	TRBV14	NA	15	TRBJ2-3	TGTGCCAGCAGCCAAGGGGTTCTAAGCACAGATACGCAGTATTTT	CASSQGVLSTDTQYF